Here is one T cell receptor beta chain with its context. This clonotype was picked up many times. Its antigen is still unknown. This clone may be a read error of a much larger clone one base away. Stable Graves' hyperthyroidism was defined as the absence of progression to ophthalmopathy over 18 months of follow-up. Hyperthyroidism patients were aged 18 to 65 years and newly diagnosed, with disease duration of less than 2 months. Any patient with an uncontrolled infection, another autoimmune disease, pregnancy or lactation was excluded. Diagnoses relied on clinical symptoms, serum thyroxine and TRAb, thyroid ultrasound and orbital computed tomography. Ficoll-Paque density gradient centrifugation was used to isolate PBMCs from approximately 10 ml of fresh peripheral blood. Trizol reagent was used to extract total RNA, and RNA quality was then checked on an Agilent 2100 Bioanalyzer. The TCR beta CDR3 regions were amplified from the RNA transcripts. For the first round of RT-PCR on the TCR CDR3, the HTBI primer set was used together with the Qiagen OneStep RT-PCR kit. The libraries were constructed in a second round of multiplex PCR and then size-selected and purified. The libraries were sequenced on an Illumina HiSeq2000 using paired-end 100 bp reads. As for the authors' bioinformatics: Raw data were processed with SOAPnuke, discarding reads with adapters, uncalled bases, mean Phred below 15, or no exact constant-primer or identifier match. COPE v1.2.5 was used to merge the high-quality paired reads, and each unique nucleotide sequence was defined as a clonotype. MiTCR v1.1 was used to align clonotypes to the IMGT TRBV, TRBD and TRBJ reference segments. Only V-J combinations with frequency above 0.0001, covering 99% to 99.2% of repertoires, were analysed. A TCS score was defined as the ratio between F50 (clonal expansion) and ExV (chaos), using BLOSUM62-based TCRdist between CDR3 peptides within each V-J. Welch's t-statistics and random forest reduced roughly 500 V-J features to about 13, which were used in a naive Bayes classifier (R e1071). The public reads were reprocessed in TCRdb via fastp at Q25 and MiXCR, keeping in-frame beta chains. Here each entry gathers all rows of one CDR3 protein and keeps the most common genes and DNA. The V and J calls reflect TCRdb's pipeline rather than the authors' work. The sample table shows a few hundred thousand distinct CDR3 sequences, and over 13% are seen once. The ten top clones hold less than 20% of the sample.

The cysteine opens and the phenylalanine closes a CDR3 of 14 amino acids. Only the CDR3 DNA is retained, 42 bases long and in frame from the first base. Via the germline V gene, CDR1 is MGHDK and CDR2 SYGVNS. V is trimmed back by 2 bases and J by 4 bases, and the junction contains 4 bases that no gene match accounts for. The data are from a study of T cells in Graves' hyperthyroidism and ophthalmopathy (dated 2019 in TCRdb). Background for the entire study: Peripheral blood samples were taken at the time of initial diagnosis, prior to any treatment. After blood sampling, hyperthyroidism patients were treated with methimazole at a starting dose of 30 mg daily, and ophthalmopathy patients were treated with high-dose intravenous methylprednisolone. To identify TCR V-J signatures that set the groups apart, the researchers used a discovery cohort of 90 to 100 patients, made up of about 44 with Graves' ophthalmopathy and some 55 with stable Graves' hyperthyroidism. Thyroid tissue and blood T-cell repertoires from over 5 Graves' hyperthyroidism patients were also compared in the study. The approximately 98 discovery patients were randomly divided into training and test sets at a 7:3 ratio. An independent validation cohort of fewer than 20 hyperthyroidism patients and more than 15 patients who later progressed to ophthalmopathy tested prospective prediction of ophthalmopathy. The paper describes TCR Vbeta CDR3 sequencing of about 140 peripheral blood samples, made up of 43 ophthalmopathy patients, around 78 hyperthyroidism patients and about 17 progressor patients. What the study reported, not specific to this receptor: Most expanded thyroid clonotypes (frequency above 0.001) were also detected in blood, suggesting blood repertoires may reflect thyroid immune responses. Ophthalmopathy was separated from stable hyperthyroidism by a 13 V-J signature model, with 87.88% sensitivity and around 81% specificity obtained in cross-validation and 80%/75% obtained in testing. No statistical method was used to set the sample size in advance, and investigators knew the group allocation. In validation, the model predicted progression to ophthalmopathy a median of 6.5 months before onset, with around 70% sensitivity and around 76% specificity.

The sequence is built from TRBV25-1 and TRBJ1-1, with TRBD1 matching 7 junction bases. This TCR came from a young woman with Graves' hyperthyroidism. Specimen: blood. The CDR3 reads CASSEQGGGTEAFF. The nucleotides read TGTGCCAGCAGTGAACAGGGGGGCGGCACTGAAGCTTTCTTT.